These 8 T cell receptor beta chains were all obtained from the same sample, sequenced in a study of siplizumab effects on memory and regulatory T cells. Profiled with immunoSEQ multiplex PCR; TCRdb holds only in-frame clones, not every one. The sample lists about 97,000 clones, more than 85% seen once, with 0.85% to 1.3% in the top ten. The sequencing sample was made of CD4+ T cells sorted from blood. The receptor source for this set is a human donor in good health.

J is TRBJ2-2 and V is TRBV9; unclear D gene. CDR3 size: 16 residues. Trimming stripped 0 bases from V and 0 bases from J, with 9 bases between. From germline, CDR1 is SGDLS and CDR2 YYNGEE. The CDR3 DNA is TGTGCCAGCAGCGTAGCGGCCAGAACGAACACCGGGGAGCTGTTTTTT. Amino acid sequence: CASSVAARTNTGELFF.

The chain is built from TRBV29-1 and TRBJ2-1; 10 nucleotides match TRBD2. Trimming removed 6 bases from V and 7 bases from J; junction bases left unmatched: 6. CDR1 is SQVTM, CDR2 ANQGSEA, per germline. CDR3 length equals 13 residues. In DNA form, the CDR3 reads TGCAGCGTCGCGAGCGGGAGGGTGAATGAGCAGTTCTTC. It specifies CSVASGRVNEQFF.

The chain is built from TRBV7-2 and TRBJ2-3; possibly TRBD2 for D (6 bases). V was shortened by 6 bases and J by 3 bases, with 13 bases between the two germline ends. The CDR3 runs 14 residues. Germline loops: CDR1 SGHTA, CDR2 FQGNSA. CDR3 residues: CASRGGFGTDTQYF. The CDR3 region has the DNA TGTGCCAGCAGGGGAGGTTTCGGGACAGATACGCAGTATTTT.

This clone was detected only once. The chain uses TRBV5-1 and TRBJ2-1; no reliable D call. Germline V gene lookup returns CDR1 SGHRS and CDR2 YFSETQ. V was shortened by 0 bases and J by 6 bases, with 7 bases between the two germline ends. The CDR3 runs to 13 residues. CDR3 sequence: CASSLGSANEQFF. The CDR3 nucleotides read TGCGCCAGCAGCTTGGGGTCAGCCAATGAGCAGTTCTTC.

A few counts support this clone. CDR3 in DNA: TGTGCCAGCAGCCGGACAGGAATAGGCTATGGCTACACCTTC. This encodes CASSRTGIGYGYTF. The rearrangement links TRBV7-9 to TRBJ1-2; 7 nucleotides line up with TRBD1. Germline CDR1 reads SEHNR; CDR2 reads FQNEAQ (reference sequence). J gave up 4 bases and V 5 bases, and 7 bases lay outside the gene matches. The CDR3 totals 14 residues.

The CDR3: CASIDTQGVLGNYGYTF. The CDR3 coding sequence is TGCGCCAGCATTGATACTCAAGGGGTTTTAGGAAACTATGGCTACACCTTC. The chain has TRBV10-1 and TRBJ1-2, with D perhaps matching TRBD1 (5 bases). V lost 7 bases and J lost 2, with 23 bases in between. The CDR3 length is 17 residues. Germline lookup yields CDR1 WNHNN and CDR2 SYGVQD (reference sequence).

V usage is TRBV9 and J usage is TRBJ2-1; TRBD2 agrees at 14 bases. The CDR3 loop spans 16 amino acids. Germline CDR1 reads SGDLS; CDR2 reads YYNGEE. V dropped 0 bases and J dropped 6; count of bases not matched to a gene: 2. The CDR3 region is CASSVDGLAGGNEQFF. Here the CDR3 DNA reads TGTGCCAGCAGCGTAGACGGACTAGCGGGAGGCAATGAGCAGTTCTTC.

CDR3 DNA sequence: TGTGCCAGTAAACCCCACCCGGGACGGACTAACACTGAAGCTTTCTTT. This encodes CASKPHPGRTNTEAFF. This chain links TRBV19 with TRBJ1-1; D is perhaps TRBD1 (5 bases). CDR1 LNHDA and CDR2 SQIVND come from the germline V gene (reference sequence). Trimming removed 7 bases at V and 2 bases at J, with 20 bases between. CDR3 length: 16 residues.